These 8 T cell receptor beta chains were all obtained from the same sample, sequenced in a study of T-cell memory formation after mild COVID-19. TCRdb re-called the 5' RACE reads through MiXCR, storing one row per CDR3 protein. The sample lists about 110,000 distinct CDR3 sequences; over 15% were seen once. The sequenced material came from PBMCs or a T cell subset sorted from them (not recorded which). The receptors were sampled from a man aged 18 to 30 who had mild COVID-19 (a few samples of this study predate the infection). Cell type and time point are not known.

CDR3 sequence reads: CASRVTGNSNQPQHF. The CDR3 DNA sequence: TGTGCCAGCCGAGTGACAGGGAATAGCAATCAGCCCCAGCATTTT. The chain joins TRBV6-5 to TRBJ1-5; 7 nucleotides match TRBD1. Germline V lookup: CDR1 MNHEY, CDR2 SVGAGI. Trimming cost V 8 bases and J 0 bases; bases outside gene matches: 7. The CDR3 consists of 15 residues.

The table lists this clonotype with a few counts. V usage is TRBV20-1 and J usage is TRBJ2-7; D gene uncertain. The CDR3 has 10 residues. The germline V gene has CDR1 DFQATT and CDR2 SNEGSKA (reference sequence). Trimming cost V 4 bases and J 6 bases, with 7 bases left between them. The CDR3 spells CSAMWGEQYF. CDR3 in DNA: TGCAGTGCTATGTGGGGCGAGCAGTACTTC.

The chain joins TRBV12-3 or TRBV12-4 to TRBJ1-2; D unclear. With 3 bases removed from V and 4 bases from J, the gap between germline ends came to 9 bases. The CDR3 has 13 amino acids. CDR3 protein: CASSFGQTYGYTF. As DNA, the CDR3 is TGTGCCAGCAGTTTCGGGCAGACCTATGGCTACACCTTC.

V gene TRBV7-9 combines with J gene TRBJ1-1, with a weak D call TRBD1 (5 bases). The CDR3 covers 14 residues. The V end was cut by 3 bases, the J end by 4 bases, with 12 bases between. Germline V CDR1 and CDR2: SEHNR, FQNEAQ (reference sequence). The CDR3 region is CASSFQGVGTEAFF. The CDR3 DNA sequence: TGTGCCAGCAGCTTTCAGGGAGTGGGCACTGAAGCTTTCTTT.

The CDR3 DNA follows: TGTGCCAGCAGCTTAGATGGGGAGCCGGTTCGGCTGTTTTTT. It yields the protein CASSLDGEPVRLFF. The V call is TRBV7-8, the J call TRBJ1-4; no firm D call. Germline V gene sequence: CDR1 SGHVS, CDR2 FQNEAQ. The CDR3 covers 14 residues. Between the trimmed V and J ends, which lost 1 base and 14 bases, there was a span of 17 bases.

A few counts support this clonotype. V is TRBV29-1 and J is TRBJ2-7, with unresolved D. Trimming cost V 4 bases and J 1 base, with 11 bases left between them. The CDR3 contains 13 residues. Germline CDR1 is SQVTM and CDR2 is ANQGSEA. CDR3 amino acids: CSVAVTLSYEQYF. In nucleotides, the CDR3 is TGCAGCGTTGCGGTGACTTTATCCTACGAGCAGTACTTC.

The chain uses TRBV7-3 and TRBJ2-5; D is unclear. CDR1 and CDR2 (germline): SGHTA, FQGTGA. V was pared by 5 bases and J by 2 bases, with 12 bases between. The CDR3 has 14 amino acids. The CDR3 is CASSPTATQETQYF. CDR3 DNA sequence: TGTGCCAGCAGCCCCACGGCAACTCAAGAGACCCAGTACTTC.

CDR3 sequence (DNA): TGTGCCAGCAGTTACAGGGGTATGCTCTATGGCTACACCTTC. Translating gives CASSYRGMLYGYTF. The chain recombines TRBV6-2 or TRBV6-3 with TRBJ1-2; maybe TRBD1 (5 bases). Trimming stripped 2 bases from V and 4 bases from J, with 11 bases between. Germline CDR1 MNHEY, CDR2 SVGEGT. CDR3 size: 14 residues.